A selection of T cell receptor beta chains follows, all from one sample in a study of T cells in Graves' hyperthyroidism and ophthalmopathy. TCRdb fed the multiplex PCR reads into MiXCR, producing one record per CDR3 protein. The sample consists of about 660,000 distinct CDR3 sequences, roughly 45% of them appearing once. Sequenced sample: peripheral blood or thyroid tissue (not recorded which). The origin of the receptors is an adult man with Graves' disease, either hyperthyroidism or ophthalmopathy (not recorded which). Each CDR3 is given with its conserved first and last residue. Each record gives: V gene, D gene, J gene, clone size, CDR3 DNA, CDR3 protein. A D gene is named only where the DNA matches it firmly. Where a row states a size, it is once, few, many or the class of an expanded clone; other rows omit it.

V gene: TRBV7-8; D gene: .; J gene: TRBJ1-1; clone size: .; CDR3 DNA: TGTGCCAGCAGCTTAACCCCCAGGCAAAAAGGGAACACTGAAGCTTTCTTT; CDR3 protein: CASSLTPRQKGNTEAFF
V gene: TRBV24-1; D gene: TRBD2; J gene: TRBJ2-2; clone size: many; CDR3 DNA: TGTGCCACCAGTGATCCGACTAGCAGGAACACCGGGGAGCTGTTTTTT; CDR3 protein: CATSDPTSRNTGELFF
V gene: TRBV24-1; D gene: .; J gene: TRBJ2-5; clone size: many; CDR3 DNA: TGTGCCACCAGTGATTCGACCCAAGAGACCCAGTACTTC; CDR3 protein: CATSDSTQETQYF
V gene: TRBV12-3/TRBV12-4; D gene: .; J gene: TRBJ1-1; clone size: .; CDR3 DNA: TGTGCCAGCGGGCAGGGTCGCACTGAAGCTTTCTTT; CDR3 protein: CASGQGRTEAFF
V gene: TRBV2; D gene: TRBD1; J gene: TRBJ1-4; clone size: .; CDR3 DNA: TGTGCCAGCAGTAAACGGACAGGGGCATTT; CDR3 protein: CASSKRTGAF
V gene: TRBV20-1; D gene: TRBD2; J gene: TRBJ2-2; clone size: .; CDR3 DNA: TGCAGTGCCGCACTAGCGGGAGGAACCGGGGAGCTGTTTTTT; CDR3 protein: CSAALAGGTGELFF
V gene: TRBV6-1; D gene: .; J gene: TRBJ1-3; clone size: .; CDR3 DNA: TGTGCCAGCAGTGAAGACGGGAGGTACACCATATATTTT; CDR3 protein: CASSEDGRYTIYF
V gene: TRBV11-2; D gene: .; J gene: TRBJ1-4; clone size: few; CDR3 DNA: TGTGCCAGCAGCTTATACAGGGAGGATGAAAAACTGTTTTTT; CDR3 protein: CASSLYREDEKLFF
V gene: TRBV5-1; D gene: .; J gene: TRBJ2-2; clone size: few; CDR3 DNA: TGCGCCAGCAGAGTTCCGAACACCGGGGAGCTGTTTTTT; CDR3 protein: CASRVPNTGELFF
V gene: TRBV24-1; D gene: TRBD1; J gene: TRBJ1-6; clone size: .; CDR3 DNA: TGTGCCACCAGTGATCGCGGGACAGGGCCGAATTCACCCCTCCACTTT; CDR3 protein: CATSDRGTGPNSPLHF
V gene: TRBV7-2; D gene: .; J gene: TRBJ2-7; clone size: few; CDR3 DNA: TGTGCCAGCAGCCAAGATCCTCGGCGGGGGACAGACTCCTACGAGCAGTACTTC; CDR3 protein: CASSQDPRRGTDSYEQYF
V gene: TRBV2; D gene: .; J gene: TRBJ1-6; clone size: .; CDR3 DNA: TGTGCCTGCAGTGCAGCAGGGTCCTATAATTCACCCCTCCACTTT; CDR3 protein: CACSAAGSYNSPLHF
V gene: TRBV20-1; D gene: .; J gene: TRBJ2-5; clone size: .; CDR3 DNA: TGCAGTGCCCAAGGCATGGGGGAAGAGACCCAGTACTTC; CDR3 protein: CSAQGMGEETQYF
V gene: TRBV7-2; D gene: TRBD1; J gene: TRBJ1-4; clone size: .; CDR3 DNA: TGTGCCAGCAGCTTAGCCGATACAGGGGGCGAAAAACTGTTTTTT; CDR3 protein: CASSLADTGGEKLFF
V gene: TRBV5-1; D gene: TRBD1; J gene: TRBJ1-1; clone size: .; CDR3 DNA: TGCGCCAGCAGCTATAGACCGGGACAGGGGGACACTGAAGCTTTCTTT; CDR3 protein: CASSYRPGQGDTEAFF
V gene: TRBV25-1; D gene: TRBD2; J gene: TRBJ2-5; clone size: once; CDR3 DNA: TGTGCCAGCAGGGCAGGGACTAGCGGGGGAGAAGAGACCCGGTACTTC; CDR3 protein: CASRAGTSGGEETRYF
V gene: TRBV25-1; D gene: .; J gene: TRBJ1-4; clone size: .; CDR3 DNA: TGCGCCATCGGGGAAAAACTGTTTTTT; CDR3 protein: CAIGEKLFF
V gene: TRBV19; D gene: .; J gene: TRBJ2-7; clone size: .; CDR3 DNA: TGTGCCAGTATGGGTTCTGGCGGGACTGTGCATTCCGAGCAGTACTTC; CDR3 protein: CASMGSGGTVHSEQYF
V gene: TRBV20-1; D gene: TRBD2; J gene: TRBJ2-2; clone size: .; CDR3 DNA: TGCAGTGCTAGAATGGGGGGGGTGGCCGGGGAGCTGTTTTTT; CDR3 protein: CSARMGGVAGELFF
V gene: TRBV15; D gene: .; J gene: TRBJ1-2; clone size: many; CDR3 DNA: TGTGCCACCAGCAGACCAATAGGTTCTGGCTACACCTTC; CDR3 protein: CATSRPIGSGYTF
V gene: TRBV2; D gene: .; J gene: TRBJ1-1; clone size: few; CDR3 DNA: TGTGCCAGCAGTTCCTCGGACAGTGAAGCTTTCTTT; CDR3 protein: CASSSSDSEAFF
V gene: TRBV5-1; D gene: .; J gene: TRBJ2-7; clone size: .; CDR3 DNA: TGCGCCAGCAGCCGCGAGGGGGGGCCCAACGAGCAGTACTTC; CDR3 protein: CASSREGGPNEQYF
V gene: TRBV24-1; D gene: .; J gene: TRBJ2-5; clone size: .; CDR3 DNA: TGTGCCACTTCAGGGCCGGGAGAGACCCAGTACTTC; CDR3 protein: CATSGPGETQYF
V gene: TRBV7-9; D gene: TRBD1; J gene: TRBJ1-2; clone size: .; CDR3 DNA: TGTGCCAGCAGCGCCCGGACAGGGATCACCTATGGCTACACCTTC; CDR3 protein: CASSARTGITYGYTF
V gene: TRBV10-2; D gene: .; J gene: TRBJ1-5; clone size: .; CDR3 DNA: TGCGCCAGCTCGGATCCAGGGGACAATCAGCCCCAGCATTTT; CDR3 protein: CASSDPGDNQPQHF
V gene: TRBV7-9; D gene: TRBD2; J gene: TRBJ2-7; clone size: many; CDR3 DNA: TGTGCCAGCAGCCAAGGACTAGCGGAGCAGTACTTC; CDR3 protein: CASSQGLAEQYF
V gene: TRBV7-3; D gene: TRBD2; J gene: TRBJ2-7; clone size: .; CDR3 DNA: TGTGCCAGCAGGTCTCGCGCGGGAGGTAACGAGCTGTACTTC; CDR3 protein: CASRSRAGGNELYF
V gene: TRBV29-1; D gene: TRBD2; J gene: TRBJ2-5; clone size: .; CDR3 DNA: TGCAGCGCCGGGACTTTAGCGGGGCAGGAGACCCAGTACTTC; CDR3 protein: CSAGTLAGQETQYF
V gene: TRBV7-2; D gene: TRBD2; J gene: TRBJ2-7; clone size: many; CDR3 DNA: TGTGCCAGCAGCCCGACTAGCGCCCATTACGAGCAGTACTTC; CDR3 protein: CASSPTSAHYEQYF
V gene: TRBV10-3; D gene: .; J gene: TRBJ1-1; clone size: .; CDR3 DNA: TGTGCCATCGGGAGGACAGCGAGAACTGAAGCTTTCTTT; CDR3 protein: CAIGRTARTEAFF
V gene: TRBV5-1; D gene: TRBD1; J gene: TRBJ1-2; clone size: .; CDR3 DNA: TGCGCCAGCAGTTCTTCCTACAGGGGTGACTATGGCTACACCTTC; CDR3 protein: CASSSSYRGDYGYTF
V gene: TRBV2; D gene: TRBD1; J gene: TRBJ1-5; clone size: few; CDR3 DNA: TGTGCCAGCACCGGGACAGGGGGTCAGCCCCAGCATTTT; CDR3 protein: CASTGTGGQPQHF
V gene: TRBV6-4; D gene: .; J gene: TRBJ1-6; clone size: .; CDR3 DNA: TGTGCCAGCAGCGCCCAGCTCCAGGACAATTCACCCCTCCACTTT; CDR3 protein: CASSAQLQDNSPLHF
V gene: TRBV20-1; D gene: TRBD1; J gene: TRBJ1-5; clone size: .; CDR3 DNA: TGCAGTGCTATCCCCGGGACAGGGATGGGGCAGCCCCAGCATTTT; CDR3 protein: CSAIPGTGMGQPQHF
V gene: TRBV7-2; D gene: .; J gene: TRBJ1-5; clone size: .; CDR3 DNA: TGTGCCAGCAGCTCCCAGGTGACAGGTGGAGGGAGCAATCAGCCCCAGCATTTT; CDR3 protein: CASSSQVTGGGSNQPQHF
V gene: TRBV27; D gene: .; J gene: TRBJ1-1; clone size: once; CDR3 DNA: TGTGCCAGCAGTTTTATCCTCGGGAGGCCTGGAGGCACTGAAGCTTTCTTT; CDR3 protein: CASSFILGRPGGTEAFF
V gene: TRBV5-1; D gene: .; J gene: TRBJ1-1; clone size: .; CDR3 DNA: TGCGCCAGCAGCAGCGTGGAAGGGGCGGGTATGACTGAAGCTTTCTTT; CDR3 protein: CASSSVEGAGMTEAFF
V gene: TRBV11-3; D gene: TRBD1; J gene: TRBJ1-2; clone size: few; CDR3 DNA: TGTGCCAGCAGACCCGGACAGGTCTATGGCTACACCTTC; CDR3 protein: CASRPGQVYGYTF
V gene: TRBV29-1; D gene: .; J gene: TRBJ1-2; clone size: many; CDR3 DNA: TGCAGCGTTGAGCGCAGGGATCATGGCTACACCTTC; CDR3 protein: CSVERRDHGYTF
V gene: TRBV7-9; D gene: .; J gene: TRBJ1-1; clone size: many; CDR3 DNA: TGTGCCAGCAGCTTTCCCAAAAGGGCGATGAACACTGAAGCTTTCTTT; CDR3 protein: CASSFPKRAMNTEAFF
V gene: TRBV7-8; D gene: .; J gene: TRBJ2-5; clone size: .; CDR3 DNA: TGTGCCAGCAGCCGAACAGGGAAGGTCTCAGAGACCCAGTACTTC; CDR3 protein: CASSRTGKVSETQYF
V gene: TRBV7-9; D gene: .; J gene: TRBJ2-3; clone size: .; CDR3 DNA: TGTGCCAGCAGTCGTACTGTTAACGGGAAATATACGCAGTATTTT; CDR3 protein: CASSRTVNGKYTQYF
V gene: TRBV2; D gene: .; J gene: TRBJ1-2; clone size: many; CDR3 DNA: TGTGCCAGCAGTGATAGGGATGGCTACACCTTC; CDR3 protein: CASSDRDGYTF
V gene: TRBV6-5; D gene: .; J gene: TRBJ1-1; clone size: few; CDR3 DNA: TGTGCCAGCAGTGTTCATGGGGGGAACACTGAAGCTTTCTTT; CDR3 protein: CASSVHGGNTEAFF
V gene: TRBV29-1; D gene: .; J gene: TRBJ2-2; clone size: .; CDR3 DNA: TGCAGCGTTGAGCTGCAGGGCGCGAACACCGGGGAGCTGTTTTTT; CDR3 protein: CSVELQGANTGELFF